Shown below are 15 T cell receptor beta chains from a single sample sequenced in a study of T cells in Graves' hyperthyroidism and ophthalmopathy. There were TCR beta CDR3 regions amplified from RNA transcripts. RT-PCR in the first round (using the HTBI primer set) targeted the TCR CDR3. MiXCR was run by TCRdb on the multiplex PCR reads, yielding one entry per CDR3 protein. The sample comprises approximately 430,000 distinct CDR3 sequences, approximately 14% of which are singletons, and over 12% rests with the top ten. Sequencing used blood. These receptor sequences come from a woman aged 18-30 years with Graves' hyperthyroidism.

This clonotype was recorded many times. V usage is TRBV12-3 or TRBV12-4 and J usage is TRBJ1-2; possible D gene TRBD1, 5 bases. This CDR3 is built from 12 residues. The V end was cut by 6 bases, the J end by 5 bases, with 10 bases between. CDR3 sequence reads: CASSTGTYGYTF. The CDR3 DNA follows: TGTGCCAGCAGCACCGGGACTTATGGCTACACCTTC.

The table lists this clonotype with a few counts. The chain links TRBV19 to TRBJ1-2, with 8 bases fitting TRBD1. Germline assignment: CDR1 LNHDA and CDR2 SQIVND (reference sequence). V lost 4 bases to trimming and J lost 4 bases; unmatched junction nucleotides: 8. CDR3 length equals 15 residues. The CDR3 coding sequence is TGTGCCAGTAGTACTCGGCACGGACAGGGCTATGGCTACACCTTC. Translation: CASSTRHGQGYGYTF.

This clonotype was counted a few times. This chain links TRBV18 with TRBJ2-1, with D maybe TRBD1 (5 bases). Per the germline V gene, CDR1 is KGHSH and CDR2 is LQKENI. Trimming left V 5 bases short and J 0 bases short, with 11 bases between. The CDR3 is 15 residues long. CDR3 region: CASSSTEFSYNEQFF. The CDR3 DNA is TGTGCCAGCTCATCGACAGAGTTCTCCTACAATGAGCAGTTCTTC.

This clonotype was observed many times. The J gene is TRBJ2-3, the V gene TRBV24-1; the match to TRBD2 covers 9 bases. Germline CDR1 and CDR2: KGHDR and SFDVKD. The J segment lost 1 base and the V segment lost 10 bases, leaving 8 bases of the junction unmatched. The CDR3 runs 15 residues. The CDR3 loop is CATSKVAGGTDTQYF. The CDR3 nucleotides read TGTGCCACGAGTAAGGTAGCGGGAGGCACAGATACGCAGTATTTT.

This clonotype was observed at least ten times. The chain carries TRBV6-2 or TRBV6-3 and TRBJ2-3; weak D call: TRBD1 (6 bases). Germline CDR1 MNHEY, CDR2 SVGEGT. The CDR3 sequence is 17 residues long. Trimming removed 8 bases at V and 6 bases at J, with 27 bases between. The CDR3 reads CASHSGPGALLGDTQYF. CDR3 coding DNA: TGTGCCAGCCACTCTGGGCCAGGGGCACTCCTGGGGGATACGCAGTATTTT.

A word on this clonotype: A read error is possible here, since a much larger clone lies one base away. The chain joins TRBV20-1 to TRBJ2-5; 7 nucleotides match TRBD2. The V gene's germline CDR1 is DFQATT and CDR2 SNEGSKA (reference sequence). CDR3 length equals 14 residues. Written as DNA, the CDR3 is TGCAGTGCTAGAGATTGGCGGGGAGGGGAGACCCAGTGCTTC. This codes for CSARDWRGGETQCF.

This clonotype came up many times. V usage is TRBV28 and J usage is TRBJ1-1, with 10 positions matching TRBD1. The CDR3 is made up of 16 amino acids. The V gene's germline CDR1 is MDHEN and CDR2 SYDVKM. V lost 6 bases, J lost 4 bases, and 11 bases stayed unmatched. The CDR3 spells CASSSGQGRSITEAFF. In DNA, the CDR3 is TGTGCCAGCAGCTCGGGACAGGGGAGGTCGATCACTGAAGCTTTCTTT.

This sequence joins TRBV15 and TRBJ2-7; TRBD1 is a possible D gene (5 bases). CDR1 is LNHNV and CDR2 is YYDKDF in the germline V gene (reference sequence). This CDR3 comprises 13 residues. V was cut by 3 bases and J by 6 bases, with 12 bases left in between. The CDR3 DNA sequence: TGTGCCACCAGCAGCGGCAGGGCAAGCGAGCAGTACTTC. Translated, it gives CATSSGRASEQYF. Full variable domain (outside the CDR3, taken from reference TRBV15 and TRBJ2-7): DAMVIQNPRYQVTQFGKPVTLSCSQTLNHNVMYWYQQKSSQAPKLLFHYYDKDFNNEADTPDNFQSRRPNTSFCFLDIRSPGLGDTAMYLCATSSGRASEQYFGPGTRLTVT.

This clonotype was recorded at least ten times. V usage is TRBV20-1 and J usage is TRBJ2-1; D perhaps matches TRBD2 (6 bases). The CDR3 has 14 amino acids. Germline CDR1 is DFQATT and CDR2 is SNEGSKA (reference sequence). Between the trimmed V and J ends, which lost 2 bases and 3 bases, there was a span of 11 bases. This CDR3 reads CSARMSGDYNEQFF. CDR3 coding DNA: TGCAGTGCTAGAATGTCGGGAGACTACAATGAGCAGTTCTTC.

In DNA form, the CDR3 reads TGCGCCAGCAGCCTTGACACGAGCTCTGGAAACACCATATATTTT. Translated, it gives CASSLDTSSGNTIYF. The chain uses TRBV5-1 and TRBJ1-3; D gene ambiguous. The length of the CDR3 is 15 residues. Looked up from germline, CDR1 is SGHRS and CDR2 is YFSETQ. Trimming left V 4 bases short and J 0 bases short, with 11 bases between.

This clonotype was seen at least ten times. The V gene is TRBV11-2, the J gene TRBJ2-7; 12 nucleotides match TRBD2. Germline CDR1 and CDR2: SGHAT and FQNNGV. This CDR3 is built from 18 residues. J lost 2 bases, V lost 1 base, and 9 bases had no gene match. The CDR3 DNA reads as TGTGCCAGCAGCTTAGCCCTGCTAGCGGGGGGGACTACCTACGAGCAGTACTTC. This gives the protein CASSLALLAGGTTYEQYF.

This clonotype appeared many times. J is TRBJ1-1 and V is TRBV18; maybe TRBD1 (6 bases). Trimming shortened V by 1 base and J by 5 bases, and 14 bases separated the two germline ends. Germline V CDR1 and CDR2: KGHSH, LQKENI. CDR3 length equals 15 residues. CDR3 loop: CASSPQPHRETEAFF. The CDR3 bases are TGTGCCAGCTCACCACAACCGCACAGGGAGACTGAAGCTTTCTTT.

The sample holds many counts of this clonotype. The rearrangement links TRBV11-1 to TRBJ2-1; no firm D call. V was trimmed by 5 bases and J by 0 bases, leaving 14 bases between them. Per the germline V gene, CDR1 is SGHAT and CDR2 is FQDESV (reference sequence). The CDR3 sequence is 16 residues long. This CDR3 reads CASSPPDRTSYNEQFF. The CDR3 DNA reads TGTGCCAGCAGCCCCCCGGACCGAACCTCCTACAATGAGCAGTTCTTC.

This clonotype was recorded many times. The chain is built from TRBV18 and TRBJ2-1; unclear D gene. The CDR3 is 15 residues long. Germline CDR1 and CDR2: KGHSH and LQKENI. Trimming shortened V by 5 bases and J by 5 bases, and 16 bases separated the two germline ends. CDR3 in DNA: TGTGCCAGCTCATGGTCCGGACGTAGTCACAATGAGCAGTTCTTC. Translated, it gives CASSWSGRSHNEQFF.

The J gene is TRBJ2-7, the V gene TRBV18; D is perhaps TRBD1 (5 bases). This CDR3 contains 12 residues. V was clipped by 3 bases and J by 4 bases, with 7 bases between them. CDR1 and CDR2 from the germline V gene are KGHSH and LQKENI. The DNA for the CDR3 is TGTGCCAGCTCACCCAACAGGTACGAGCAGTACTTC. Translated, it gives CASSPNRYEQYF.